These T cell receptor beta chains were read from a single sample in a study of cytomegalovirus exposure and HLA in healthy donors. Data came from immunoSEQ multiplex PCR; TCRdb stores just in-frame clones and leaves some out. Of 100,000 to 150,000 clones listed, about 80% are singletons. The specimen was PBMCs. The receptors stem from a man between 40 and 49 years old in good health and CMV-seronegative. Each CDR3 is given without its conserved first and last residue.

v_call	j_call	cdr3_aa
TRBV2	TRBJ1-5	ASSERTGDQPQH
TRBV9	TRBJ2-3	ASRRDSRATDTQY
TRBV5-4	TRBJ1-5	ASSSNAGPQH
TRBV28	TRBJ1-4	ATWEPLNEKLF
TRBV7-9	TRBJ2-7	ASSFRTSDYEQY
TRBV28	TRBJ1-1	ASSFLKAGNTEAF
TRBV9	TRBJ2-5	ASSVGGKETQY
TRBV11-1	TRBJ1-1	ASSSGMAANTEAF
TRBV5-6	TRBJ2-5	ASSLVGKGQETQY
TRBV11-2	TRBJ2-5	ASSLELAGGSSETQY
TRBV5-1	TRBJ2-7	ASSLAIRSYEQY
TRBV5-1	TRBJ1-1	ASSTTGPEAF
TRBV5-1	TRBJ1-6	ASSLKGQGGSPLH
TRBV7-2	TRBJ2-7	ASSDYRGINYEQY
TRBV7-3	TRBJ1-1	ASSLTLRDQAF
TRBV18	TRBJ2-5	ASSLLAGVSPETQY
TRBV28	TRBJ2-7	ASSHRDRTYEQY
TRBV28	TRBJ1-4	ASSTGPREKLF
TRBV6-1	TRBJ1-5	ASSEARWSNQPQH
TRBV6-1	TRBJ1-6	ASSEDARAPLH
TRBV27	TRBJ2-7	ASSVLSSYEQY
TRBV10-3	TRBJ2-1	AISSTSGLSEQF
TRBV27	TRBJ2-7	ASSLMGLVDRAYEQY
TRBV4-1	TRBJ1-4	ASSQEETELKNEKLF
TRBV29-1	TRBJ2-2	SVVREVGTGELF
TRBV6-5	TRBJ2-1	ASSYSRGGMNEQF
TRBV6-1	TRBJ2-5	ASTLTDREGTQY
TRBV19	TRBJ2-3	ASSDRGTDTQY
TRBV2	TRBJ2-1	ASSPETAYRF
TRBV6-5	TRBJ2-7	ASSYSNEQY
TRBV6-5	TRBJ1-2	ASSSTGSYGYT
TRBV6-5	TRBJ1-1	ASSYSTEMNTEAF
TRBV27	TRBJ1-5	ASSPQGGGQPQH
TRBV19	TRBJ2-7	ASSSGPIYEQY
TRBV6-5	TRBJ1-2	ASSYGPESSYT
TRBV1	TRBJ1-6	TSSQEVGTGDRNSPLH
TRBV2	TRBJ1-5	ASKGGTSNQPQH
TRBV5-1	TRBJ1-1	ASSPVFWNTEAF
TRBV6-6	TRBJ2-1	ASSYVGRDFDEQF
TRBV5-4	TRBJ1-1	ARSRQPNTEAF